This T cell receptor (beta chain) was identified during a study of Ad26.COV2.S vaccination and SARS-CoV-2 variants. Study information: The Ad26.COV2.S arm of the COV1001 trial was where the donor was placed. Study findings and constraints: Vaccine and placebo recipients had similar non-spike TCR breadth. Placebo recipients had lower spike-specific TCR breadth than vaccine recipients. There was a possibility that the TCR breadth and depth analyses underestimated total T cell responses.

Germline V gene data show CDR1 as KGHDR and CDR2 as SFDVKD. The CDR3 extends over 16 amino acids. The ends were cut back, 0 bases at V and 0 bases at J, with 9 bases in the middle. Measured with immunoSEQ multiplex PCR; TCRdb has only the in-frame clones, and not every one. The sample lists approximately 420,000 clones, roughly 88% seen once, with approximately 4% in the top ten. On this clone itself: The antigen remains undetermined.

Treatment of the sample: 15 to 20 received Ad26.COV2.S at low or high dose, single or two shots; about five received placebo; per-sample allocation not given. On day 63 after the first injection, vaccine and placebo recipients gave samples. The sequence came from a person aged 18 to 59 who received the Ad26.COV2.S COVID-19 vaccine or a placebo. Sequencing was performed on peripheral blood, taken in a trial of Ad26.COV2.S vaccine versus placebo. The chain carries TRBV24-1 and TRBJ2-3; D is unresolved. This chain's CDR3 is CATSDLEATSTDTQYF. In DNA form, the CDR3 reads TGTGCCACCAGTGATTTGGAGGCCACCAGCACAGATACGCAGTATTTT.